This T cell receptor (beta chain) came from a study of T cells in Graves' hyperthyroidism and ophthalmopathy. Study at large: Initial diagnosis, before any treatment, was when peripheral blood was collected. Study-level results: Ophthalmopathy was separated from stable hyperthyroidism by a 13 V-J model. Blood shared most expanded thyroid clonotypes above 0.001.

Fresh 10 ml peripheral blood yielded PBMCs. What was amplified from RNA transcripts were TCR beta CDR3 regions. The HTBI set primed first-round TCR CDR3 RT-PCR. From the multiplex PCR reads, TCRdb called clonotypes with MiXCR, one entry per CDR3 protein. The sample yields 490,000 or so distinct CDR3 sequences, less than 20% seen once. Turning to this clonotype: No antigen is known for it.

Sequencing was carried out using blood. The origin of this receptor is a man aged 40-49 years with Graves' ophthalmopathy.

DNA for the CDR3: TGTGCCAGCAGTTCAAGACAGGGAGAGGAGGAAAACACCATATATTTT. Translated, it gives CASSSRQGEEENTIYF. The chain employs TRBV28 and TRBJ1-3; 7 bases fit TRBD1. The CDR3 length is 16 residues. CDR1 and CDR2 (germline): MDHEN, SYDVKM. The V gene end was trimmed by 4 bases and the J gene end by 6 bases; junction bases not matched to a gene: 12.